These T cell receptor beta chains were read from a single sample in a study of cytomegalovirus exposure and HLA in healthy donors. Clones were read by immunoSEQ multiplex PCR, and TCRdb kept only the in-frame ones, dropping some. The sample has about 400,000 clones; 80% to 90% are singletons. The sample consisted of PBMCs. These receptor sequences come from a woman aged 18-29 years in good health and CMV-seronegative. Both conserved end residues are part of each CDR3. D genes are given only for firm matches. The size field is filled for only some rows; it gives once, few, many or a size class.

>TRBJ2-1|-|TRBV28|TRBD1
TGTGCCAGCAGATACGACAGGGGGCGTTACAATGAGCAGTTCTTC
CASRYDRGRYNEQFF
>TRBJ2-7|-|TRBV6-5|-
TGTGCCAGCACCTGGACACATTTCTACGAGCAGTACTTC
CASTWTHFYEQYF
>TRBJ2-1|once|TRBV27|TRBD2
TGTGCCAGCTGTCCCGGGGGGTCCTACAATGAGCAGTTCTTC
CASCPGGSYNEQFF
>TRBJ1-4|-|TRBV5-6|-
TGTGCCAGCGGATCAGGGAGGGGGGATGAAAAACTGTTTTTT
CASGSGRGDEKLFF
>TRBJ2-1|-|TRBV5-1|TRBD2
TGCGCCAGCAGCTTGGCATTAGCTAGCGGCTCCTACAATGAGCAGTTCTTC
CASSLALASGSYNEQFF
>TRBJ2-5|-|TRBV5-4|-
TGTGCCAGCAGCCCGAGGACAGCCAAAGAGACCCAGTACTTC
CASSPRTAKETQYF
>TRBJ2-7|-|TRBV10-1|-
TGCGCCAGCAGTGGAACTAGTAGGTACGAGCAGTACTTC
CASSGTSRYEQYF
>TRBJ2-2|-|TRBV4-1|TRBD2
TGCGCCAGCAGCCCCCTCGGGGGGACCGGGGAGCTGTTTTTT
CASSPLGGTGELFF
>TRBJ2-7|-|TRBV7-2|-
TGTGCCAGCAGCTCTCCTCTTTACGAGCAGTACTTC
CASSSPLYEQYF
>TRBJ2-5|-|TRBV19|-
TGTGCCAGTAGTATAGATCGGGAAGGGAGGAATCAAGAGACCCAGTACTTC
CASSIDREGRNQETQYF
>TRBJ2-6|-|TRBV28|-
TGTGCCAGCAGAACGGCGGGATCCCGACCTGGGGCCAACGTCCTGACTTTC
CASRTAGSRPGANVLTF
>TRBJ2-7|-|TRBV19|TRBD1
TGTGCCAGTAGTCCCTGGGACAGCCACGAGCAGTACTTC
CASSPWDSHEQYF
>TRBJ2-1|-|TRBV5-1|-
TGCGCCAGCAGCTTGAGACTCCACAATGAGCAGTTCTTC
CASSLRLHNEQFF
>TRBJ2-1|-|TRBV27|TRBD1
TGTGCCAGCAGTTTAGTGAGCCAGGGGGCAGGTAATGAGCAGTTCTTC
CASSLVSQGAGNEQFF
>TRBJ2-5|-|TRBV28|TRBD2
TGTGCCAGCAGTTTGGGAGCAGCGGGAGATCGAGAGACCCAGTACTTC
CASSLGAAGDRETQYF
>TRBJ2-7|-|TRBV6-1|-
TGTGCCAGCAAAGACACTAGGATTTACGAGCAGTACTTC
CASKDTRIYEQYF
>TRBJ1-2|-|TRBV4-2|-
TGTGCCAGCAGCCGTGTTTCGTCGGACACTATCTCCTATGGCTACACCTTC
CASSRVSSDTISYGYTF
>TRBJ2-3|-|TRBV5-1|-
TGCGCCAGCAGCTTTAGTACAGGGAAGCCTTCCTGGGGCACAGATACGCAGTATTTT
CASSFSTGKPSWGTDTQYF
>TRBJ1-1|-|TRBV5-1|-
TGCGCCAGCAGCTTGGGGCCGTCGGAGACTGAAGCTTTCTTT
CASSLGPSETEAFF
>TRBJ1-5|-|TRBV2|-
TGTGCCAGCAGTGAGTGGGAGAATCAGCCCCAGCATTTT
CASSEWENQPQHF
>TRBJ2-7|-|TRBV6-6|-
TGTGCCAGCAGTCCCCTTCCGGGACACAGCTACGAGCAGTACTTC
CASSPLPGHSYEQYF
>TRBJ1-1|few|TRBV30|-
TGTGCCTGGAGTCCCCGGGACACCGAAGCTTTCTTT
CAWSPRDTEAFF
>TRBJ2-7|-|TRBV2|-
TGTGCCAGCAGTGAACAGGGTCTGTCCTACGAGCAGTACTTC
CASSEQGLSYEQYF
>TRBJ1-1|-|TRBV12-5|-
TGTGCTAGTGGTTTGGTACTGGAGGCAGACATGAACACTGAAGCTTTCTTT
CASGLVLEADMNTEAFF
>TRBJ1-2|-|TRBV4-1|-
TGCGCCAGCAGCCAAGTGTTGGGAGCAGTAAACTATGGCTACACCTTC
CASSQVLGAVNYGYTF
>TRBJ2-3|-|TRBV7-3|TRBD2
TGTGCCAGCAGCCAGGGACTAGCGGGAGGGGAGGATACGCAGTATTTT
CASSQGLAGGEDTQYF
>TRBJ1-6|once|TRBV7-6|TRBD1
TGTGCCAGCAGCTTGGGCCGGGACAGGGAGGGTTCACCCCTCCACTTT
CASSLGRDREGSPLHF
>TRBJ1-1|-|TRBV5-5|TRBD1
TGTGCCAGCAGCCTACAGGGGATGAACACTGAAGCTTTCTTT
CASSLQGMNTEAFF
>TRBJ2-7|-|TRBV2|-
TGTGCCAGCGCTATAGGGACACCACCCTACGAGCAGTACTTC
CASAIGTPPYEQYF
>TRBJ2-7|-|TRBV9|TRBD1
TGTGCCAGCAGCCCCCGACAGGGGGGTCGTTACGAGCAGTACTTC
CASSPRQGGRYEQYF
>TRBJ1-4|-|TRBV5-1|TRBD1
TGCGCCAGCAGTGACACAGGGGGCACGGGGGAAAAACTGTTTTTT
CASSDTGGTGEKLFF